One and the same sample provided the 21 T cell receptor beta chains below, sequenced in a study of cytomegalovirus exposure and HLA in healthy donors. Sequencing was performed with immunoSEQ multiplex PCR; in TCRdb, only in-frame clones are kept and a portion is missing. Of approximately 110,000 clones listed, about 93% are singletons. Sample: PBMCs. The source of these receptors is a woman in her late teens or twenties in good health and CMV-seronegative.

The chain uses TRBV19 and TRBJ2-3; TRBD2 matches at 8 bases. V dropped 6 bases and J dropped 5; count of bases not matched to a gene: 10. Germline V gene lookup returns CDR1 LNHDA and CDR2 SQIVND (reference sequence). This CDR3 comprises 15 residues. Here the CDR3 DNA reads TGTGCCAGTAGCACCCTGCCGGGAGGGGGAGATACGCAGTATTTT. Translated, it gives CASSTLPGGGDTQYF. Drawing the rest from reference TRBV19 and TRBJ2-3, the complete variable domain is DGGITQSPKYLFRKEGQNVTLSCEQNLNHDAMYWYRQDPGQGLRLIYYSQIVNDFQKGDIAEGYSVSREKKESFPLTVTSAQKNPTAFYLCASSTLPGGGDTQYFGPGTRLTVL.

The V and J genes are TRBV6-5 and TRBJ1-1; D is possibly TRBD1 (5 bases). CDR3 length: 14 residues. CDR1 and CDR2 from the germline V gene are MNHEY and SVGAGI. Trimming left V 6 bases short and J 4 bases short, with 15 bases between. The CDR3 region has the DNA TGTGCCAGCAGAAGGGGAGGGGTTAGCACTGAAGCTTTCTTT. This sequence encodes CASRRGGVSTEAFF.

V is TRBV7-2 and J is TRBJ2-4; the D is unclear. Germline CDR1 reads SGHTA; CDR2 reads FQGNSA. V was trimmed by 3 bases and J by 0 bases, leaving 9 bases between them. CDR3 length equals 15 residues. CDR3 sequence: CASSFVSLAKNIQYF. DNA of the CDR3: TGTGCCAGCAGCTTTGTTTCACTAGCCAAAAACATTCAGTACTTC. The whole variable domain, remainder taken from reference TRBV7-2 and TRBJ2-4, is GAGVSQSPSNKVTEKGKDVELRCDPISGHTALYWYRQSLGQGLEFLIYFQGNSAPDKSGLPSDRFSAERTGGSVSTLTIQRTQQEDSAVYLCASSFVSLAKNIQYFGAGTRLSVL.

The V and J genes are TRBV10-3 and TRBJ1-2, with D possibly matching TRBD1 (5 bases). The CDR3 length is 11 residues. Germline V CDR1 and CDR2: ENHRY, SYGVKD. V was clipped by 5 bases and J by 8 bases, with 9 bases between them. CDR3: CAISSGGGYTF. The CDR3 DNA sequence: TGTGCCATCAGTTCTGGGGGGGGCTACACCTTC.

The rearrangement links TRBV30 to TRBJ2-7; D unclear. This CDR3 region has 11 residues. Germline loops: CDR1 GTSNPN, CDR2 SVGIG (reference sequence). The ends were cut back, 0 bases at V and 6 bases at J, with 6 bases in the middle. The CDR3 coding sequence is TGTGCCTGGAGTGTTCTTCCCGAGCAGTACTTC. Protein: CAWSVLPEQYF.

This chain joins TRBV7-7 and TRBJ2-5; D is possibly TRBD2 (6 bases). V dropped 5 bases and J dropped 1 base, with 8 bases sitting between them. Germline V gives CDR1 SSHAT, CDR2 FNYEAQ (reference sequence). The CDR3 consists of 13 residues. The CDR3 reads CASSRRAQETQYF. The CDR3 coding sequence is TGTGCCAGCAGCCGGAGGGCCCAAGAGACCCAGTACTTC.

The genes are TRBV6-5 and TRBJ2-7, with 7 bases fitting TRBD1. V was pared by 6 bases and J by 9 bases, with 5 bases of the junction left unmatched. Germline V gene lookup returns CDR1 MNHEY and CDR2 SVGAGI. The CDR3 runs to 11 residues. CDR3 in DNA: TGTGCCAGCAGAAACCCAGGGGGGCAGTACTTC. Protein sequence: CASRNPGGQYF.

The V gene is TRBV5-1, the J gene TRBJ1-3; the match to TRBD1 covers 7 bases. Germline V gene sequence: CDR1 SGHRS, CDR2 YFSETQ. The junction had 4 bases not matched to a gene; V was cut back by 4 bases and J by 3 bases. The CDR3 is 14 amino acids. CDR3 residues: CASSTTGSGNTIYF. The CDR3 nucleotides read TGCGCCAGCAGCACGACAGGGAGTGGAAACACCATATATTTT.

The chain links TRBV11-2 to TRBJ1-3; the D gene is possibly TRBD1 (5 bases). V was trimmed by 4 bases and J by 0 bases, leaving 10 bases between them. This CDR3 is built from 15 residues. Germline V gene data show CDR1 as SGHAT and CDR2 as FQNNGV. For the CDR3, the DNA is TGTGCCAGCAGCTCCGACAGACCCTCTGGAAACACCATATATTTT. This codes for CASSSDRPSGNTIYF.

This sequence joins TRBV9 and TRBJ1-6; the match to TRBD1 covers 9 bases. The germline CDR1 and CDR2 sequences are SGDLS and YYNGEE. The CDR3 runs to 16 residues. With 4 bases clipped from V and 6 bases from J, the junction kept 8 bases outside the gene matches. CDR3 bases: TGTGCCAGCAGCCCCTGGGACAGGGTTTTTAATTCACCCCTCCACTTT. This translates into CASSPWDRVFNSPLHF.

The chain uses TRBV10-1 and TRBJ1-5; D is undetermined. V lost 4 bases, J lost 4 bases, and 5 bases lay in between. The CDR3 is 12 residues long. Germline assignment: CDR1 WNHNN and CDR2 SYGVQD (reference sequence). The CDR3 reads CASSGVNQPQHF. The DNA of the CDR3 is TGCGCCAGCAGTGGAGTTAATCAGCCCCAGCATTTT.

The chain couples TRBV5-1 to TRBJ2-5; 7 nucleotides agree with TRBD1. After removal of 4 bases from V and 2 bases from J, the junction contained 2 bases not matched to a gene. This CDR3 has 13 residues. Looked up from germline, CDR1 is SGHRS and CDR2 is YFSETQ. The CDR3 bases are TGCGCCAGCAGCCGGGACAGTCAAGAGACCCAGTACTTC. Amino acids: CASSRDSQETQYF.

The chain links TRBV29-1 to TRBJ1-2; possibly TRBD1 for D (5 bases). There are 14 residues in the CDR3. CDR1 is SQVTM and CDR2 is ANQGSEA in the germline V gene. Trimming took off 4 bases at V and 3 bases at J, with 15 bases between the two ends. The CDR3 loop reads CSVGPLGGDYGYTF. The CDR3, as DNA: TGCAGCGTTGGGCCTCTTGGGGGGGACTATGGCTACACCTTC.

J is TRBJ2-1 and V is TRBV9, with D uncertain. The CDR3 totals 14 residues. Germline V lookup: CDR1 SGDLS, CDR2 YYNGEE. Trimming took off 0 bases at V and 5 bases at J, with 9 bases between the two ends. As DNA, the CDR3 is TGTGCCAGCAGCGTAGGATTCGGAGACAATGAGCAGTTCTTC. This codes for CASSVGFGDNEQFF.

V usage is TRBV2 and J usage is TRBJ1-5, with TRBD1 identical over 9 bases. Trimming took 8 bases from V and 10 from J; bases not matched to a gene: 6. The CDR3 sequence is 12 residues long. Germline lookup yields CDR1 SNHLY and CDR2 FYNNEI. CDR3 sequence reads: CASRGTGSPQHF. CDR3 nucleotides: TGTGCCAGCCGTGGGACAGGGAGTCCCCAGCATTTT.

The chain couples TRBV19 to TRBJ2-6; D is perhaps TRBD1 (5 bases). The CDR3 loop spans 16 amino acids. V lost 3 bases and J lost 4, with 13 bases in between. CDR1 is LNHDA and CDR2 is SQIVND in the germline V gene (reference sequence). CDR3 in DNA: TGTGCCAGTAGTATCTTTTCAGGGCCCGGGGCCAACGTCCTGACTTTC. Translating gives CASSIFSGPGANVLTF. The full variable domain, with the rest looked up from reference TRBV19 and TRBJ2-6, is DGGITQSPKYLFRKEGQNVTLSCEQNLNHDAMYWYRQDPGQGLRLIYYSQIVNDFQKGDIAEGYSVSREKKESFPLTVTSAQKNPTAFYLCASSIFSGPGANVLTFGAGSRLTVL.

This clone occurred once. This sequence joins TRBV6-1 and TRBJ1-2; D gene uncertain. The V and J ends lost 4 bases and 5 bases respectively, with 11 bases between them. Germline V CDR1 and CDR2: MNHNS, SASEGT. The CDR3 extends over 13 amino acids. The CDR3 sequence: CASSVEGYYGYTF. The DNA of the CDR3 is TGTGCCAGCAGTGTTGAGGGATATTATGGCTACACCTTC.

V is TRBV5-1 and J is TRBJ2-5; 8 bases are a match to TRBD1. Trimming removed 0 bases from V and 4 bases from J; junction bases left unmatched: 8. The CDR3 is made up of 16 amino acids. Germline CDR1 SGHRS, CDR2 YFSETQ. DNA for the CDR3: TGCGCCAGCAGCTTGGGGGACAGGACAGTAACAGAGACCCAGTACTTC. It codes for CASSLGDRTVTETQYF.

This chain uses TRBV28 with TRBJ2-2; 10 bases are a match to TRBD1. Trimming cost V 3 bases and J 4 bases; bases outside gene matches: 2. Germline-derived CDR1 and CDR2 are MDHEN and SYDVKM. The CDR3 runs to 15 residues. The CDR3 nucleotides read TGTGCCAGCAGTTTTCGGACAGGGGGCACCGGGGAGCTGTTTTTT. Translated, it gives CASSFRTGGTGELFF.

In DNA form, the CDR3 reads TGTGCCAGCACCTTGGGAGAATATGGCTACACCTTC. Translation gives CASTLGEYGYTF. J is TRBJ1-2 and V is TRBV28; D ambiguous. The CDR3 spans 12 residues. Trimming stripped 7 bases from V and 5 bases from J, with 11 bases between. From germline, CDR1 is MDHEN and CDR2 SYDVKM.

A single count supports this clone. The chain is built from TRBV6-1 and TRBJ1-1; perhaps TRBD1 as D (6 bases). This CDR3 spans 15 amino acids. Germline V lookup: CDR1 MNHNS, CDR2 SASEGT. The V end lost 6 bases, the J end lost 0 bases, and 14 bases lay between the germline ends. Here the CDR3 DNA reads TGTGCCAGCAGACAGGGTTGGACGATGAACACTGAAGCTTTCTTT. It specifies CASRQGWTMNTEAFF.